One T cell receptor (beta chain) is described in this entry. This entry belongs to a study of blood T cell repertoires in COVID-19. Study at large: From T cells, B-cell-depleted T cells, or PBMCs came the material, which was cDNA or gDNA.

With 5 bases clipped from V and 8 bases from J, the junction kept 8 bases outside the gene matches. This CDR3 spans 13 amino acids. Germline CDR1 SQVTM, CDR2 ANQGSEA. TCRdb's copy holds only in-frame clones and misses some; the assay was immunoSEQ multiplex PCR. Of just over 150,000 clones in the sample, around 84% were seen once. The TCR comes from a human donor with acute or convalescent COVID-19. The donor label of this sample is uncertain. The sequencing input was peripheral blood. This rearrangement joins TRBV29-1 to TRBJ1-4; TRBD1 agrees at 7 bases. The CDR3 DNA follows: TGCAGCGTTTCCCAGGGGGTTGGCGAAAAACTGTTTTTT. Translating gives CSVSQGVGEKLFF.